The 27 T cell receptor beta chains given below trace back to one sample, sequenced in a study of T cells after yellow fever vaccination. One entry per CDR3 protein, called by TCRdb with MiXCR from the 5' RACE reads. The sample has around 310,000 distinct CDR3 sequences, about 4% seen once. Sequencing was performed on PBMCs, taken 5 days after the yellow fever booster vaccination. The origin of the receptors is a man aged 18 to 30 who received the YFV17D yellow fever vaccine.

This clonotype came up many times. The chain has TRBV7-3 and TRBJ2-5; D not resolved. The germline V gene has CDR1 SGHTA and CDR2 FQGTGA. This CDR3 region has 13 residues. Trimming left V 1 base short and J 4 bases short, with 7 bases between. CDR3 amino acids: CASSLSRGETQYF. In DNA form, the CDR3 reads TGTGCCAGCAGCTTAAGTCGAGGAGAGACCCAGTACTTC.

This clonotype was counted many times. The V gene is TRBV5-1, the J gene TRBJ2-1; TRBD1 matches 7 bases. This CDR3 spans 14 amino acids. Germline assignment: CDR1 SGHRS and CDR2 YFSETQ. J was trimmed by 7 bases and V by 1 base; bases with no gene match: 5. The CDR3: CASSLQQGMNEQFF. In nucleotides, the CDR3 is TGCGCCAGCAGCTTGCAACAGGGGATGAATGAGCAGTTCTTC.

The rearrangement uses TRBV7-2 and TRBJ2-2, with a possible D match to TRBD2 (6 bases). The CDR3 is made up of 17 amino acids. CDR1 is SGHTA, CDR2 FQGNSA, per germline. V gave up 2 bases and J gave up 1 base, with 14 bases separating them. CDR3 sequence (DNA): TGTGCCAGCAGCTTAAGGTGGGGGGTGCAGAACACCGGGGAGCTGTTTTTT. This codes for CASSLRWGVQNTGELFF.

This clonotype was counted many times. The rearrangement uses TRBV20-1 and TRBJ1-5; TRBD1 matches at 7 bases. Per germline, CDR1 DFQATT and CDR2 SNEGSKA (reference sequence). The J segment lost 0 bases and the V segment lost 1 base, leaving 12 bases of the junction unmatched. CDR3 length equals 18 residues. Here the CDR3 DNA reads TGCAGTGCTAGAGGTCCGGGACAGAGTCTATATAGCAATCAGCCCCAGCATTTT. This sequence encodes CSARGPGQSLYSNQPQHF.

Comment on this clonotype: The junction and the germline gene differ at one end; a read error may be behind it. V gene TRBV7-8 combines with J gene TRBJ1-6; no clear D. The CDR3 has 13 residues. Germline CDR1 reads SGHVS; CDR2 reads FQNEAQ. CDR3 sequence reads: CASSLQFNSPVHF. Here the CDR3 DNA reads TGTGCCAGCAGCTTACAGTTTAATTCACCCGTCCACTTT. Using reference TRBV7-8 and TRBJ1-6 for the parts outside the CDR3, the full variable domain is GAGVSQSPRYKVAKRGQDVALRCDPISGHVSLFWYQQALGQGPEFLTYFQNEAQLDKSGLPSDRFFAERPEGSVSTLKIQRTQQEDSAVYLCASSLQFNSPVHFGNGTRLTVT.

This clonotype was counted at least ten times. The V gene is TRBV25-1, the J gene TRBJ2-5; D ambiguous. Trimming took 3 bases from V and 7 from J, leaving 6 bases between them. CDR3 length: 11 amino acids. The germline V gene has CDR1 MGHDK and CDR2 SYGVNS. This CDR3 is CASSDDPTQYF. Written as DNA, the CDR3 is TGTGCCAGCAGTGATGACCCGACCCAGTACTTC.

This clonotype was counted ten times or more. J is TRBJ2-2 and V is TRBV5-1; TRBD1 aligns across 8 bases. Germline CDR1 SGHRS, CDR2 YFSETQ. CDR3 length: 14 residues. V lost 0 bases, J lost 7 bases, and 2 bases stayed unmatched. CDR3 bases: TGCGCCAGCAGCTTGGGACAGGGGATCGGGGAGCTGTTTTTT. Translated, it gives CASSLGQGIGELFF.

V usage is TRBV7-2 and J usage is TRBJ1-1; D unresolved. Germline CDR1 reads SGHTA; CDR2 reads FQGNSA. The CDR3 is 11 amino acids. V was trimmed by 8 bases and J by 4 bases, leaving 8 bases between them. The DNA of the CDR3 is TGTGCCAGCGTACCCCTCACTGAAGCTTTCTTT. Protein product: CASVPLTEAFF.

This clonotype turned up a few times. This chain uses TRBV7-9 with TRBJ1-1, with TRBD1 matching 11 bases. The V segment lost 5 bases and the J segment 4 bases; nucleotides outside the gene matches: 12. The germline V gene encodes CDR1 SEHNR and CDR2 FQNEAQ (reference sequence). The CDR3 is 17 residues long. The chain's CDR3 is CASSPDRGLQLGTEAFF. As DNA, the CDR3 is TGTGCCAGCAGCCCGGACAGGGGGCTGCAGTTGGGCACTGAAGCTTTCTTT.

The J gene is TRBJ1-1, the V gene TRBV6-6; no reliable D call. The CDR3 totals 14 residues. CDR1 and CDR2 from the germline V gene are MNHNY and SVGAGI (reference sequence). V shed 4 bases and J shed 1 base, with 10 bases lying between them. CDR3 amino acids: CASSSQSANTEAFF. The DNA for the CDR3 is TGTGCCAGCAGTTCCCAATCGGCGAACACTGAAGCTTTCTTT.

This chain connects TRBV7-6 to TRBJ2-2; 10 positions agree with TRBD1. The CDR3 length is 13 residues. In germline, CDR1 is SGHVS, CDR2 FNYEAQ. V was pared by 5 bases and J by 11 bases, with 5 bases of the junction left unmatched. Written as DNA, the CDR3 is TGTGCCAGCAGCCCCCGGACAGGGGGTGAGCTGTTTTTT. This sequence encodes CASSPRTGGELFF. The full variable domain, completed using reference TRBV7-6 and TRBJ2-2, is GAGVSQSPRYKVTKRGQDVALRCDPISGHVSLYWYRQALGQGPEFLTYFNYEAQQDKSGLPNDRFSAERPEGSISTLTIQRTEQRDSAMYRCASSPRTGGELFFGEGSRLTVL.

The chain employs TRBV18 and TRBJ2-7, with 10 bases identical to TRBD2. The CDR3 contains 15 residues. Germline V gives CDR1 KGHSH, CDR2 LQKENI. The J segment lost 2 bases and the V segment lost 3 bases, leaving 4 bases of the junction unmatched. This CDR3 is CASSPGTSVAYEQYV. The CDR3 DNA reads TGTGCCAGCTCACCGGGGACTAGCGTCGCCTACGAGCAGTACGTC.

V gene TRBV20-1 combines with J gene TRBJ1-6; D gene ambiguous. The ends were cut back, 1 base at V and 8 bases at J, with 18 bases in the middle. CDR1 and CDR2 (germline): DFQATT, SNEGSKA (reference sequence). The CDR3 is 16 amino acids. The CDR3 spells CSARGIQQVEDSPLHF. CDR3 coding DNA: TGCAGTGCTAGAGGGATCCAACAAGTCGAGGATTCACCCCTCCACTTT.

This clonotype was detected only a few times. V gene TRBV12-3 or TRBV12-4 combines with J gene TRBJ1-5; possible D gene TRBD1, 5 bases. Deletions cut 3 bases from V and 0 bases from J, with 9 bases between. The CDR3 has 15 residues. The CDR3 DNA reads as TGTGCCAGCAGTTTTTCGGGGGGTAGCAATCAGCCCCAGCATTTT. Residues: CASSFSGGSNQPQHF.

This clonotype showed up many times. The CDR3 region has the DNA TGTGCCAGCAGCCGCAGGGGTCTCGAGCAGTACGTC. It encodes CASSRRGLEQYV. The chain has TRBV5-6 and TRBJ2-7, with D maybe TRBD1 (6 bases). Between the trimmed V and J ends, which lost 4 bases and 6 bases, there was a span of 11 bases. The CDR3 extends over 12 amino acids. Germline CDR1 and CDR2: SGHDT and YYEEEE.

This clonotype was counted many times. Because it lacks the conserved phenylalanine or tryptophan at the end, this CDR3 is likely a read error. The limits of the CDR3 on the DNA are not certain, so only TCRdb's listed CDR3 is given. Here the CDR3 reads CSVEDASVGPGL. J is TRBJ2-7 and V is TRBV29-1; the table names TRBD1, a call not compared with the DNA. CDR1 is SQVTM, CDR2 ANQGSEA, per germline. The CDR3 spans 12 amino acids, including both terminal residues.

CDR3 DNA: TGTGCCAGCAGTTACTCATCCTTTCGGAAGGCTGATACGCAGTATTTT. Translating gives CASSYSSFRKADTQYF. The chain couples TRBV6-2 or TRBV6-3 to TRBJ2-3, with D unresolved. The CDR3 loop spans 16 amino acids. Trimming shortened V by 0 bases and J by 6 bases, and 16 bases separated the two germline ends. The germline gives CDR1 MNHEY, CDR2 SVGEGT.

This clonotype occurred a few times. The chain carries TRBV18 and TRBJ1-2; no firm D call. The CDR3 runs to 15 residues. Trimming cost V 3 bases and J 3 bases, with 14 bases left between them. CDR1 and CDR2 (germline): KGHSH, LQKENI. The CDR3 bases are TGTGCCAGCTCACCCGAGCAGGTTCCCCACTATGGCTACACCTTC. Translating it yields CASSPEQVPHYGYTF.

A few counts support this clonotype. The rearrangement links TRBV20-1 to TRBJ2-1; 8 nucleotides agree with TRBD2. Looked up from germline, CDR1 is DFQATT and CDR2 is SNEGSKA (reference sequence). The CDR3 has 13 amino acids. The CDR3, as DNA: TGCAGCTCCCGAACGGGGGGGTACAATGAGCAGTTCTTC. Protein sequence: CSSRTGGYNEQFF.

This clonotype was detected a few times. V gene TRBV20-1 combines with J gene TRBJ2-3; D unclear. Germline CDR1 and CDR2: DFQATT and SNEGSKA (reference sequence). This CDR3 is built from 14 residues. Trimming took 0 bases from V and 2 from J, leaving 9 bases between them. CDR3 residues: CSARDMRFTDTQYF. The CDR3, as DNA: TGCAGTGCTAGAGATATGCGGTTCACAGATACGCAGTATTTT.

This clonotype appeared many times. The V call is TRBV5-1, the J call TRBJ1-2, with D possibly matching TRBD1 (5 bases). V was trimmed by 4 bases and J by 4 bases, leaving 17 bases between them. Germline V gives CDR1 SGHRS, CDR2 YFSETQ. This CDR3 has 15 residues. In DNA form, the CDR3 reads TGCGCCAGCAGCGCCGGGATGGGGCACCTCTATGGCTACACCTTC. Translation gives CASSAGMGHLYGYTF.

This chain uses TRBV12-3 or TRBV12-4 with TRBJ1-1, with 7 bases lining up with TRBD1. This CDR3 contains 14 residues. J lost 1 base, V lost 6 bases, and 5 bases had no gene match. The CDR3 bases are TGTGCCAGCAGGATGCAGGGGGGGAACACTGAAGCTTTCTTT. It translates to CASRMQGGNTEAFF.

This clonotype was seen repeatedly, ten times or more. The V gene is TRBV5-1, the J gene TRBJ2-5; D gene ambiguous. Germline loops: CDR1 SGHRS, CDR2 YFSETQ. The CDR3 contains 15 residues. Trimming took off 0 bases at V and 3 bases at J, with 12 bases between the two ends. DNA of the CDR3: TGCGCCAGCAGCTTGGACCCACAAACCAAAGAGACCCAGTACTTC. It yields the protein CASSLDPQTKETQYF.

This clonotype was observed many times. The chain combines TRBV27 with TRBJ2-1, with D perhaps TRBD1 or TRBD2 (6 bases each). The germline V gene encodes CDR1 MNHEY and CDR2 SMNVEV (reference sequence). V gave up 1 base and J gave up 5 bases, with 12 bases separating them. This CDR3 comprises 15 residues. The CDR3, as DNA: TGTGCCAGCAGTTTATTGTGGGGGGCCCACAATGAGCAGTTCTTC. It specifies CASSLLWGAHNEQFF.

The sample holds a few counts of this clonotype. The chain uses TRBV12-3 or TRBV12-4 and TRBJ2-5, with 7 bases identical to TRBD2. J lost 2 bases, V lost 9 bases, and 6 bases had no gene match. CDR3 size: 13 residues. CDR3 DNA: TGTGCCAGTCTGGGGGGGATTCAAGAGACCCAGTACTTC. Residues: CASLGGIQETQYF.

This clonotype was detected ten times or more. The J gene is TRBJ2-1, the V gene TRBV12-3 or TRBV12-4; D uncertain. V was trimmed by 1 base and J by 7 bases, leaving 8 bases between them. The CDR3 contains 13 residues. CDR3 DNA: TGTGCCAGCAGTTTAGTTTCTTGGAATGAGCAGTTCTTC. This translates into CASSLVSWNEQFF.

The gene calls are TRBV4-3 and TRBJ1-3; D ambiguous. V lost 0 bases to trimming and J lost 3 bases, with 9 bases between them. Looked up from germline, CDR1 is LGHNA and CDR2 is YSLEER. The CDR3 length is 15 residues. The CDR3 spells CASSQERFLGNTIYF. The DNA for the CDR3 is TGCGCCAGCAGCCAAGAGCGGTTCCTTGGAAACACCATATATTTT.